This T cell receptor (beta chain) was identified in a study of blood T cell repertoires in COVID-19. J lost 9 bases, V lost 2 bases, and 5 bases had no gene match. The CDR3 is 13 amino acids. CDR1 is SGHRS and CDR2 is YFSETQ in the germline V gene. Profiling relied on immunoSEQ multiplex PCR, and the TCRdb table lists in-frame clones only, not all of them. The sample carries about 37,000 clones, around three quarters recorded once. The source of this sequence is a woman in her sixties or seventies with acute or convalescent COVID-19. The chain joins TRBV5-1 to TRBJ2-3, with 8 bases lining up with TRBD1. Sequencing used peripheral blood. The CDR3: CASSFGQGRTQYF. The CDR3 DNA reads as TGCGCCAGCAGCTTTGGACAGGGCAGAACGCAGTATTTT.